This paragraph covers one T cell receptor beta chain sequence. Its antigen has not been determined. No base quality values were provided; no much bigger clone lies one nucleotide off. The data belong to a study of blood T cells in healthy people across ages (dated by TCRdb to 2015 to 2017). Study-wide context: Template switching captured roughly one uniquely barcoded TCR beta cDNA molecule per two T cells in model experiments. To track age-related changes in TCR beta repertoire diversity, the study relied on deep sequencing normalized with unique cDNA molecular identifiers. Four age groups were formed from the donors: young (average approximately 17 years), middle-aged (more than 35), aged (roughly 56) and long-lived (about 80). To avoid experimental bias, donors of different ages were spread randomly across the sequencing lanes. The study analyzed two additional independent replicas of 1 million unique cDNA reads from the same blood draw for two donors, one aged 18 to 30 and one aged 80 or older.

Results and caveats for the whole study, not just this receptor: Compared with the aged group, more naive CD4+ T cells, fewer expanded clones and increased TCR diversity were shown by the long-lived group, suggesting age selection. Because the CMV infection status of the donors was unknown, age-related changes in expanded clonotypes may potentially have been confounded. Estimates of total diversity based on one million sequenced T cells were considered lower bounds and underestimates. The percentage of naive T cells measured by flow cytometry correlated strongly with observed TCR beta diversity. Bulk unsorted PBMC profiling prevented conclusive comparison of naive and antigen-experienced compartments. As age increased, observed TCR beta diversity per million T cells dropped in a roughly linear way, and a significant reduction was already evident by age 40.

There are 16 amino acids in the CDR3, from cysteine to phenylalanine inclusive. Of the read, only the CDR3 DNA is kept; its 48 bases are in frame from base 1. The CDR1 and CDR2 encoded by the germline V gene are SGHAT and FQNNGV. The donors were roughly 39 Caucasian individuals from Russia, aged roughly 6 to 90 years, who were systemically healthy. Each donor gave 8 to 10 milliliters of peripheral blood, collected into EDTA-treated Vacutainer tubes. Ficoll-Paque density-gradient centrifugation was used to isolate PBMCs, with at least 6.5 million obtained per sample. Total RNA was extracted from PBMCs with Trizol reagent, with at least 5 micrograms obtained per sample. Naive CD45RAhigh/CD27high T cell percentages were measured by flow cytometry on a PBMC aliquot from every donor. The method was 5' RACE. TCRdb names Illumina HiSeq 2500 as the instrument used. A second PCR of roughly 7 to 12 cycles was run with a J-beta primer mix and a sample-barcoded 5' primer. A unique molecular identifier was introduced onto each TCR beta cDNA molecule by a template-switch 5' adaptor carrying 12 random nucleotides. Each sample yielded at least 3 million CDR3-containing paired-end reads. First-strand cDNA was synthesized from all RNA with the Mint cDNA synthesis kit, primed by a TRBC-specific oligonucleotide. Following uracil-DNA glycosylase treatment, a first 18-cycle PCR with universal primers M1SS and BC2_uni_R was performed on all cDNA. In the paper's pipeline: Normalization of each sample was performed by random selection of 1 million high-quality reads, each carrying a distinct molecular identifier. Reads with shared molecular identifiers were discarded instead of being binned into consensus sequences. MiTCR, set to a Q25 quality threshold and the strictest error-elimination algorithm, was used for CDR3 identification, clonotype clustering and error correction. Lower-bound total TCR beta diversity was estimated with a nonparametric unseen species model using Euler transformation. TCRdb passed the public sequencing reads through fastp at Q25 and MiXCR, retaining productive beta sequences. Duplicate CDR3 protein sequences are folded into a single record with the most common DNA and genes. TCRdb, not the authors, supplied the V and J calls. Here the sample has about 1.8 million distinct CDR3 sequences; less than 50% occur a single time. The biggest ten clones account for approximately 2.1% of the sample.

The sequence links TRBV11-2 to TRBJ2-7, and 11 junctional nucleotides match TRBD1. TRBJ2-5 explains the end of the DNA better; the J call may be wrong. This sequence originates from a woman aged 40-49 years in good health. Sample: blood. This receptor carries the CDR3 CASSQRGTGGSETQYF. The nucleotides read TGTGCCAGCAGCCAGCGGGGGACAGGGGGTTCTGAGACCCAGTACTTC.